This T cell receptor beta chain was captured by sequencing in a study of cytomegalovirus exposure and HLA in healthy donors. After removal of 6 bases from V and 0 bases from J, the junction contained 9 bases not matched to a gene. Germline V gives CDR1 SNHLY, CDR2 FYNNEI. The CDR3 consists of 17 residues. In its sample, this clone was seen a few times. Vbeta (60) and Jbeta (13) primers were used in the PCR. Assay: immunoSEQ multiplex PCR; the TCRdb copy retains only in-frame clones and omits some. Here the sample spans roughly 190,000 clones, about 80% being singletons. The clonotype originates from a woman aged 30 to 39 in good health and CMV-seropositive. The chain joins TRBV2 to TRBJ2-1, with 9 bases matching TRBD1. Sequencing was carried out using PBMCs. The CDR3 loop is CASREGQGFSSYNEQFF. CDR3 nucleotide sequence: TGTGCCAGCAGGGAGGGACAGGGATTTAGCTCCTACAATGAGCAGTTCTTC.